The present entry profiles one T cell receptor (beta chain) with its context. Its antigen remains unidentified. Repertoires were generated with immunoSEQ multiplex PCR, while TCRdb's copy carries only in-frame clones and drops some. Among about 26,000 clones listed, roughly 85% were seen once. The length of the CDR3 is 18 residues. With 7 bases clipped from V and 0 bases from J, the junction kept 11 bases outside the gene matches. Germline assignment: CDR1 MNHEY and CDR2 SMNVEV (reference sequence). The data belong to a study of a mutant IDH1 vaccine in newly diagnosed glioma. Time point described: week 35, safety follow-up. Alongside topical imiquimod, each dose of vaccine comprised 300 ug of mutant IDH1 20-mer peptide.

The source was PBMCs, collected from a glioma patient whose treatment included an IDH1 peptide vaccine. The receptor's source is a man aged 25-45 years with glioma. V gene TRBV27 combines with J gene TRBJ2-3, with 12 bases fitting TRBD1. CDR3: CASTRSGTGGMSTDTQYF. The CDR3 region has the DNA TGTGCCAGCACCCGGAGTGGGACAGGGGGCATGAGCACAGATACGCAGTATTTT.